Here is one TCR beta chain with its context. The CDR3 has 16 amino acids. Germline V lookup: CDR1 SEHNR, CDR2 FQNEAQ (reference sequence). With 5 bases clipped from V and 7 bases from J, the junction kept 11 bases outside the gene matches. In the original analysis: Using reference gene primer amplification, nucleated cell counts were estimated. Sequenced by immunoSEQ multiplex PCR; TCRdb stores in-frame clones only, minus some. D and trimming were read from the DNA, whereas the V and J calls and clone size are those reported in that table. The table has fewer than 500,000 clones, 75% to 90% seen once; the top ten hold approximately 4.5%. The data were taken from a study of blood T cell repertoires in COVID-19. Study as a whole: Both acute and convalescent COVID-19 samples were obtained from the United States, Italy and Spain. Sources were T cells, B-cell-depleted T cells, or PBMCs; the material itself was cDNA or gDNA.

Sequencing used peripheral blood. The TCR sequence derives from a woman aged 25 to 39 with acute or convalescent COVID-19. V and J are TRBV7-9 and TRBJ2-5; 12 bases fit TRBD2. This CDR3 is CASSTFTSGGSGTQYF. The CDR3 DNA sequence: TGTGCCAGCAGCACCTTCACTAGCGGGGGGTCAGGGACCCAGTACTTC.